These 22 T cell receptor beta chains originate from one sample sequenced in a study of blood T cells in healthy people across ages. Then a second PCR, running about 7 to 11 cycles, was carried out with a sample-barcoded 5' primer and a J-beta primer mix. TCRdb independently ran MiXCR on the 5' RACE reads; one entry per CDR3 protein. The sample lists about 1,500,000 distinct CDR3 sequences, approximately 28% occurring once. The material sequenced was blood. All receptors come from a young woman in good health.

The table lists this clonotype with many counts. This chain links TRBV6-5 with TRBJ2-7; no clear D gene. The ends were cut back, 10 bases at V and 3 bases at J, with 16 bases in the middle. The CDR3 extends over 13 amino acids. Germline CDR1 is MNHEY and CDR2 is SVGAGI. CDR3 bases: TGTGCCACCGGTGGGGTCACGGGCTACGAGCAGTACTTC. Its translation: CATGGVTGYEQYF.

The chain links TRBV28 to TRBJ1-5; D is perhaps TRBD1 (5 bases). V was cut by 6 bases and J by 7 bases, with 13 bases left in between. Germline CDR1 MDHEN, CDR2 SYDVKM. The CDR3 spans 13 residues. In DNA, the CDR3 is TGTGCCAGCAGCAAATGGGGGGAACAGCCCCAGCATTTT. Amino acid sequence: CASSKWGEQPQHF.

The chain uses TRBV28 and TRBJ2-7; 7 nucleotides match TRBD1. Germline-derived CDR1 and CDR2 are MDHEN and SYDVKM. The junction had 7 bases not matched to a gene; V was cut back by 6 bases and J by 2 bases. The CDR3 spans 14 residues. CDR3 nucleotide sequence: TGTGCCAGCAGGCCCCCACAGGGGACCTACGAGCAGTACTTC. Translating gives CASRPPQGTYEQYF.

The V and J genes are TRBV7-9 and TRBJ2-3; 7 bases match TRBD2. V gave up 2 bases and J gave up 0 bases; unmatched junction bases: 5. The CDR3 is 16 amino acids. Germline V lookup: CDR1 SEHNR, CDR2 FQNEAQ (reference sequence). CDR3 sequence (DNA): TGTGCCAGCAGCTTATCGAGCGGGACTAGCACAGATACGCAGTATTTT. This translates into CASSLSSGTSTDTQYF.

Regarding this clonotype: A read error is possible here, since a much larger clone lies one base away. This sequence joins TRBV9 and TRBJ1-1, with a weak D call TRBD1 (6 bases). The length of the CDR3 is 14 residues. The V end was cut by 1 base, the J end by 1 base, with 8 bases between. Germline V gene sequence: CDR1 SGDLS, CDR2 YYNGEE. The CDR3 is CASSVTGTNTEAFF. Written as DNA, the CDR3 is TGTGCCAGCAGCGTAACAGGGACGAACACTGAAGCTTTCTTT.

This clonotype was seen repeatedly, ten times or more. The chain joins TRBV6-2 or TRBV6-3 to TRBJ2-1; 11 bases match TRBD2. The germline V gene has CDR1 MNHEY and CDR2 SVGEGT. Unmatched junction bases numbered 5, after V lost 2 bases and J lost 8 bases. The CDR3 totals 15 residues. The chain's CDR3 is CASSYELAGGHEQFF. The CDR3 DNA reads as TGTGCCAGCAGTTACGAATTAGCGGGGGGGCATGAGCAGTTCTTC.

This chain connects TRBV4-3 to TRBJ2-2, with a tentative D call TRBD1 (6 bases). This CDR3 region has 15 residues. Trimming stripped 0 bases from V and 4 bases from J, with 9 bases between. Germline V gene sequence: CDR1 LGHNA, CDR2 YSLEER. CDR3 bases: TGCGCCAGCAGCCAAGATTGGGGGCCCACCGGGGAGCTGTTTTTT. It encodes CASSQDWGPTGELFF.

This sequence joins TRBV27 and TRBJ1-2; 11 bases are a match to TRBD1. With V trimmed by 4 bases and J by 7 bases, 5 bases remained unmatched. The CDR3 totals 14 residues. The V gene's germline CDR1 is MNHEY and CDR2 SMNVEV (reference sequence). The chain's CDR3 is CASSSYGTGGGYTF. DNA of the CDR3: TGTGCCAGCAGTTCCTATGGGACAGGGGGTGGCTACACCTTC.

V is TRBV29-1 and J is TRBJ2-5; D ambiguous. The V end lost 2 bases, the J end lost 1 base, and 8 bases lay between the germline ends. The germline gives CDR1 SQVTM, CDR2 ANQGSEA. The CDR3 sequence is 13 residues long. CDR3 region: CSVETVGQETQYF. The CDR3 region has the DNA TGCAGCGTTGAAACAGTAGGCCAAGAGACCCAGTACTTC.

The V gene is TRBV11-2, the J gene TRBJ2-1, with D tentatively TRBD1 (5 bases). CDR1 is SGHAT, CDR2 FQNNGV, per germline. The CDR3 is 16 residues long. V was clipped by 5 bases and J by 0 bases, with 14 bases between them. The CDR3 loop reads CASSDLRVFSYNEQFF. As DNA, the CDR3 is TGTGCCAGCAGCGACCTCAGGGTCTTCTCCTACAATGAGCAGTTCTTC. Combining the CDR3 with reference TRBV11-2 and TRBJ2-1 gives the whole variable domain EAGVAQSPRYKIIEKRQSVAFWCNPISGHATLYWYQQILGQGPKLLIQFQNNGVVDDSQLPKDRFSAERLKGVDSTLKIQPAKLEDSAVYLCASSDLRVFSYNEQFFGPGTRLTVL.

The chain combines TRBV10-3 with TRBJ2-3; D is perhaps TRBD1 (6 bases). The CDR3 has 14 amino acids. V was clipped by 4 bases and J by 2 bases, with 10 bases between them. CDR1 and CDR2 from the germline V gene are ENHRY and SYGVKD. The CDR3 region is CAISGTGYTDTQYF. The CDR3 DNA follows: TGTGCCATCAGTGGCACAGGGTACACAGATACGCAGTATTTT.

The V call is TRBV20-1, the J call TRBJ2-1, with 9 bases identical to TRBD2. J was trimmed by 3 bases and V by 8 bases; bases with no gene match: 11. The germline V gene encodes CDR1 DFQATT and CDR2 SNEGSKA (reference sequence). CDR3 length: 15 amino acids. CDR3 in amino acids: CSTFSGGTFYNEQFF. In nucleotides, the CDR3 is TGCAGTACCTTTAGCGGGGGAACTTTCTACAATGAGCAGTTCTTC.

The genes are TRBV28 and TRBJ2-2; D gene unclear. The V gene's germline CDR1 is MDHEN and CDR2 SYDVKM. This CDR3 has 16 amino acids. The ends were cut back, 7 bases at V and 1 base at J, with 16 bases in the middle. The CDR3 DNA is TGTGCCAGCACCTCCGGGCTCCGGCGGAACACCGGGGAGCTGTTTTTT. This codes for CASTSGLRRNTGELFF. The full variable domain, its missing parts supplied by reference TRBV28 and TRBJ2-2, is DVKVTQSSRYLVKRTGEKVFLECVQDMDHENMFWYRQDPGLGLRLIYFSYDVKMKEKGDIPEGYSVSREKKERFSLILESASTNQTSMYLCASTSGLRRNTGELFFGEGSRLTVL.

V is TRBV28 and J is TRBJ2-7; 8 bases agree with TRBD1. V lost 6 bases to trimming and J lost 4 bases; unmatched junction nucleotides: 14. Per the germline V gene, CDR1 is MDHEN and CDR2 is SYDVKM. The CDR3 extends over 16 amino acids. The CDR3 sequence: CASSETGAPRLYEQYF. The CDR3 DNA reads as TGTGCCAGCAGCGAGACAGGGGCCCCACGGTTGTACGAGCAGTACTTC.

The chain joins TRBV4-1 to TRBJ2-7, with 15 positions matching TRBD2. Judging by the DNA end, TRBJ2-5 fits better; the J call may be wrong. Per the germline V gene, CDR1 is MGHRA and CDR2 is YSYEKL. This CDR3 spans 18 amino acids. CDR3 coding DNA: TGCGCCAGCAGCCAAGGACCCGGACTAGCGGGGGGGCAAGAGACCCAGTACTTC. This codes for CASSQGPGLAGGQETQYF.

The chain has TRBV9 and TRBJ2-7; D might be TRBD1 or TRBD2, each matching 5 bases. The CDR3 is 15 amino acids. The V and J ends lost 3 bases and 2 bases respectively, with 15 bases between them. Germline CDR1 reads SGDLS; CDR2 reads YYNGEE. In nucleotides, the CDR3 is TGTGCCAGCAGCGAGAAAGAGGGACGGCCCTACGAGCAGTACTTC. Translating gives CASSEKEGRPYEQYF.

The chain uses TRBV9 and TRBJ2-5; D unclear. The better agreement between TRBJ2-7 and the DNA end casts doubt on the J call. Germline V gene data show CDR1 as SGDLS and CDR2 as YYNGEE. The CDR3 sequence is 13 residues long. The CDR3 DNA follows: TGTGCCAGCAGCGTAGGAGGACGTACCGAGCAGTACTTC. Translating gives CASSVGGRTEQYF.

This clonotype appeared a few times. The V gene is TRBV2, the J gene TRBJ1-5, with no clear D. Trimming removed 2 bases at V and 6 bases at J, with 14 bases between. This CDR3 region has 15 residues. Germline CDR1 SNHLY, CDR2 FYNNEI. As DNA, the CDR3 is TGTGCCAGCAGTGAAAACTCGCAGTTTGGTCAGCCCCAGCATTTT. This encodes CASSENSQFGQPQHF.

The chain combines TRBV12-3 or TRBV12-4 with TRBJ2-5, with D possibly matching TRBD2 (5 bases). The CDR3 has 13 residues. The V and J ends lost 5 bases and 4 bases respectively, with 11 bases between them. Here the CDR3 reads CASSAGILETQYF. CDR3 bases: TGTGCCAGCAGTGCCGGGATTTTAGAGACCCAGTACTTC.

In this sample, this clonotype turned up many times. This rearrangement joins TRBV27 to TRBJ2-7; D is undetermined. Germline-derived CDR1 and CDR2 are MNHEY and SMNVEV (reference sequence). V was clipped by 8 bases and J by 2 bases, with 13 bases between them. The CDR3 is 13 residues long. Written as DNA, the CDR3 is TGTGCCAGCGGTGACGAGTTGGCCTACGAGCAGTACTTC. This sequence encodes CASGDELAYEQYF.

This clonotype was detected only a few times. The V and J genes are TRBV27 and TRBJ2-1; 11 bases are shared with TRBD2. CDR3 length: 17 amino acids. With V trimmed by 10 bases and J by 2 bases, 13 bases remained unmatched. Germline CDR1 reads MNHEY; CDR2 reads SMNVEV (reference sequence). The CDR3 nucleotides read TGTGCCACCAGAGTGGGGACTAGCGGTTCCCCCTACAATGAGCAGTTCTTC. This sequence encodes CATRVGTSGSPYNEQFF.

The chain uses TRBV5-1 and TRBJ2-1, with TRBD1 matching 10 bases. Per germline, CDR1 SGHRS and CDR2 YFSETQ. With V trimmed by 5 bases and J by 7 bases, 9 bases remained unmatched. This CDR3 spans 15 amino acids. The CDR3 DNA reads as TGCGCCAGCAGTCCGTCCGGGACAGGGGCAAATGAGCAGTTCTTC. Its protein product is CASSPSGTGANEQFF.